The 27 T cell receptor beta chains below were found in one sample sequenced in a study of CD8 T cells in Susac syndrome. The RNA input was about 0.5 to 1 ug, and it was reverse transcribed with random hexamers. A single record per CDR3 protein comes from TCRdb applying MiXCR to the immunoSEQ multiplex PCR reads. The data contain some 260,000 distinct CDR3 sequences, around 83% of them singletons. The sequenced material came from CD8+ T cells from PBMCs. The source is a human donor with multiple sclerosis.

The V call is TRBV11-2, the J call TRBJ2-4; either TRBD1 or TRBD2 may fit D (5 bases each). Germline V CDR1 and CDR2: SGHAT, FQNNGV. The CDR3 runs to 12 residues. The germline V and J ends were trimmed by 0 bases and 12 bases, with 9 bases remaining between them. The CDR3: CASSLEGTSQYF. The CDR3, as DNA: TGTGCCAGCAGCTTAGAAGGGACCTCTCAGTACTTC.

J is TRBJ1-1 and V is TRBV10-2; TRBD1 aligns across 9 bases. Germline loops: CDR1 WSHSY, CDR2 SAAADI. The CDR3 is 21 residues long. With 4 bases clipped from V and 4 bases from J, the junction kept 25 bases outside the gene matches. The CDR3 DNA reads TGCGCCAGCAGTGCCCGGAGTCCCGGGACAGGGTTTGACGGGATTGGCACTGAAGCTTTCTTT. The encoded protein is CASSARSPGTGFDGIGTEAFF.

This clonotype is a singleton in its sample. This chain joins TRBV15 and TRBJ2-4; TRBD1 aligns across 9 bases. The length of the CDR3 is 19 residues. CDR1 is LNHNV and CDR2 is YYDKDF in the germline V gene (reference sequence). With V trimmed by 0 bases and J by 0 bases, 9 bases remained unmatched. This CDR3 is CATSRDKGQGPLAKNIQYF. The CDR3 DNA sequence: TGTGCCACCAGCAGAGATAAGGGACAGGGTCCGTTAGCCAAAAACATTCAGTACTTC.

CDR3 sequence (DNA): TGTGCCAGCAGCTCGACTAGCGGGACTTTCGTGTTCTTC. Protein product: CASSSTSGTFVFF. The chain has TRBV9 and TRBJ2-1; 11 nucleotides match TRBD2. In germline, CDR1 is SGDLS, CDR2 YYNGEE. The CDR3 totals 13 residues. Trimming removed 4 bases from V and 15 bases from J; junction bases left unmatched: 9. Based on the CDR3 plus reference TRBV9 and TRBJ2-1, the full variable domain is DSGVTQTPKHLITATGQRVTLRCSPRSGDLSVYWYQQSLDQGLQFLIQYYNGEERAKGNILERFSAQQFPDLHSELNLSSLELGDSALYFCASSSTSGTFVFFGPGTRLTVL.

The rearrangement links TRBV29-1 to TRBJ1-2, with D uncertain. The CDR3 contains 13 residues. V was shortened by 7 bases and J by 2 bases, with 14 bases between the two germline ends. The germline V gene has CDR1 SQVTM and CDR2 ANQGSEA. The chain's CDR3 is CSGYTGRNYGYTF. CDR3 DNA: TGCAGCGGATACACCGGCCGCAACTATGGCTACACCTTC.

The V call is TRBV3-1, the J call TRBJ2-1; the match to TRBD2 covers 11 bases. The CDR3 length is 16 residues. V gave up 4 bases and J gave up 4 bases; unmatched junction bases: 6. The germline CDR1 and CDR2 sequences are LGHDT and YNNKEL (reference sequence). CDR3 nucleotide sequence: TGTGCCAGCAGCCCCCGACTAGCGGGAACATACAATGAGCAGTTCTTC. It codes for CASSPRLAGTYNEQFF.

The chain uses TRBV27 and TRBJ2-7; D is possibly TRBD1 (5 bases). V lost 6 bases, J lost 2 bases, and 11 bases lay in between. There are 13 residues in the CDR3. The V gene's germline CDR1 is MNHEY and CDR2 SMNVEV (reference sequence). The CDR3: CASSRTGTYEQYF. CDR3 coding DNA: TGTGCCAGCAGCCGTACAGGCACCTACGAGCAGTACTTC.

The rearrangement uses TRBV25-1 and TRBJ2-5; D may match TRBD1 or TRBD2 (5 bases each). CDR1 and CDR2 from the germline V gene are MGHDK and SYGVNS. The CDR3 length is 14 residues. Trimming removed 2 bases at V and 2 bases at J, with 9 bases between. The CDR3 protein is CASSELGVQETQYF. CDR3 coding DNA: TGTGCCAGCAGTGAACTGGGGGTTCAAGAGACCCAGTACTTC.

This sequence joins TRBV27 and TRBJ2-1; 8 bases map to TRBD1. The CDR3 has 13 amino acids. The V gene end was trimmed by 4 bases and the J gene end by 10 bases; junction bases not matched to a gene: 6. Germline V CDR1 and CDR2: MNHEY, SMNVEV (reference sequence). CDR3: CASSSGQGEEQFF. CDR3 nucleotides: TGTGCCAGCAGTTCCGGACAGGGAGAAGAGCAGTTCTTC.

The chain joins TRBV9 to TRBJ2-1; D is uncertain. The CDR3 is 14 residues long. Germline V lookup: CDR1 SGDLS, CDR2 YYNGEE. V was trimmed by 0 bases and J by 9 bases, leaving 13 bases between them. CDR3 region: CASSVGDEAGEQFF. CDR3 bases: TGTGCCAGCAGCGTAGGGGATGAGGCCGGTGAGCAGTTCTTC.

The count of this clonotype is one. This chain joins TRBV9 and TRBJ2-1; either TRBD1 or TRBD2 may fit D (6 bases each). Trimming took 4 bases from V and 3 from J, leaving 14 bases between them. CDR1 is SGDLS and CDR2 is YYNGEE in the germline V gene. CDR3 length: 15 amino acids. This chain's CDR3 is CASSPHGGGYNEQFF. In DNA form, the CDR3 reads TGTGCCAGCAGCCCCCACGGAGGGGGCTACAATGAGCAGTTCTTC.

This clonotype is a singleton in its sample. V gene TRBV28 combines with J gene TRBJ2-6; weak D call: TRBD1 (6 bases). The CDR3 spans 18 residues. CDR1 MDHEN and CDR2 SYDVKM come from the germline V gene. V gave up 5 bases and J gave up 0 bases, with 17 bases separating them. The CDR3 spells CASSPDRAYPSGANVLTF. The CDR3 DNA reads as TGTGCCAGCAGTCCGGACAGAGCCTATCCCTCTGGGGCCAACGTCCTGACTTTC. The full variable domain, rest sourced from reference TRBV28 and TRBJ2-6, is DVKVTQSSRYLVKRTGEKVFLECVQDMDHENMFWYRQDPGLGLRLIYFSYDVKMKEKGDIPEGYSVSREKKERFSLILESASTNQTSMYLCASSPDRAYPSGANVLTFGAGSRLTVL.

The CDR3 DNA reads as TGTGCCAGCGCCGGCGGGGGCGGGCAGCCCCAGCATTTT. Translation gives CASAGGGGQPQHF. The chain employs TRBV28 and TRBJ1-5, with D possibly matching TRBD1 (6 bases). The CDR3 has 13 amino acids. V was clipped by 8 bases and J by 7 bases, with 15 bases between them. From germline, CDR1 is MDHEN and CDR2 SYDVKM.

This clonotype was counted a few times. The chain links TRBV6-1 to TRBJ1-2; D gene ambiguous. V lost 8 bases and J 4 bases, leaving 14 bases between the germline ends. The CDR3 sequence is 13 residues long. Germline V lookup: CDR1 MNHNS, CDR2 SASEGT. The CDR3 DNA reads TGTGCCAGCTCGATAGAAGAATCCTATGGCTACACCTTC. It codes for CASSIEESYGYTF.

The chain is built from TRBV9 and TRBJ2-2; 8 nucleotides line up with TRBD2. The CDR3 length is 19 residues. Germline CDR1 reads SGDLS; CDR2 reads YYNGEE. V lost 2 bases and J lost 0; bases outside the gene matches: 12. Here the CDR3 DNA reads TGTGCCAGCAGCGTTTCCATTAGCGGGGCGCCTACGAACACCGGGGAGCTGTTTTTT. Translation: CASSVSISGAPTNTGELFF.

The gene calls are TRBV27 and TRBJ2-3; 16 bases map to TRBD2. Trimming removed 3 bases from V and 0 bases from J; junction bases left unmatched: 3. The length of the CDR3 is 18 residues. In germline, CDR1 is MNHEY, CDR2 SMNVEV (reference sequence). The CDR3 nucleotides read TGTGCCAGCAGTTTGAGGGGACTAGCGGGGGGGAGCACAGATACGCAGTATTTT. This translates into CASSLRGLAGGSTDTQYF.

This chain links TRBV4-1 with TRBJ2-1; D gene uncertain. CDR3 size: 13 residues. Trimming pared 0 bases from V and 7 bases from J, leaving 7 bases between. Looked up from germline, CDR1 is MGHRA and CDR2 is YSYEKL. CDR3 sequence reads: CASSQESPNEQFF. The DNA of the CDR3 is TGCGCCAGCAGCCAAGAATCCCCGAATGAGCAGTTCTTC.

The V call is TRBV15, the J call TRBJ2-6; D is uncertain. The germline V gene encodes CDR1 LNHNV and CDR2 YYDKDF (reference sequence). CDR3 length: 12 residues. V gave up 8 bases and J gave up 0 bases, with 2 bases separating them. The CDR3 region has the DNA TGTGCCACCCTCTCTGGGGCCAACGTCCTGACTTTC. Translating gives CATLSGANVLTF.

This clonotype appeared a few times. This chain joins TRBV30 and TRBJ1-1, with no clear D. This CDR3 region has 13 residues. The ends were cut back, 0 bases at V and 1 base at J, with 6 bases in the middle. CDR1 is GTSNPN and CDR2 is SVGIG in the germline V gene (reference sequence). CDR3 amino acids: CAWSVGGNTEAFF. In DNA form, the CDR3 reads TGTGCCTGGAGTGTTGGCGGGAACACTGAAGCTTTCTTT.

This chain links TRBV7-9 with TRBJ2-7; 12 bases match TRBD2. The junction had 8 bases not matched to a gene; V was cut back by 6 bases and J by 5 bases. Germline V gene sequence: CDR1 SEHNR, CDR2 FQNEAQ (reference sequence). The CDR3 length is 15 residues. The CDR3, as DNA: TGTGCCAGCAGTTCCGGACTAGCGGGAAACGACGAGCAGTACTTC. Protein: CASSSGLAGNDEQYF.

This clonotype was detected only a few times. V gene TRBV19 combines with J gene TRBJ2-7; 7 nucleotides align to TRBD2. The junction had 12 bases not matched to a gene; V was cut back by 5 bases and J by 5 bases. Per germline, CDR1 LNHDA and CDR2 SQIVND (reference sequence). This CDR3 has 15 amino acids. DNA for the CDR3: TGTGCCAGTAGTCTACAATGGGAGGGTGTGGACGAGCAGTACTTC. This encodes CASSLQWEGVDEQYF.

This clonotype was detected a few times. CDR3 sequence reads: CASSFVMNTEAFF. CDR3 sequence (DNA): TGTGCCAGCAGCTTCGTGATGAACACTGAAGCTTTCTTT. V usage is TRBV11-2 and J usage is TRBJ1-1; D is unclear. CDR3 length: 13 amino acids. Per the germline V gene, CDR1 is SGHAT and CDR2 is FQNNGV. Trimming shortened V by 3 bases and J by 0 bases, and 5 bases separated the two germline ends.

CDR3 nucleotides: TGTGCCAGCAGTAAGGGACTTCTCACCGGGGAGCTGTTTTTT. This encodes CASSKGLLTGELFF. The J gene is TRBJ2-2, the V gene TRBV6-5; tentative D call: TRBD2 (6 bases). The germline V gene has CDR1 MNHEY and CDR2 SVGAGI. The CDR3 runs 14 residues. V gave up 5 bases and J gave up 4 bases, with 11 bases separating them.

This sequence joins TRBV27 and TRBJ1-2, with D perhaps matching TRBD1 (5 bases). CDR1 and CDR2 (germline): MNHEY, SMNVEV (reference sequence). The CDR3 consists of 17 residues. V gave up 5 bases and J gave up 3 bases, with 22 bases separating them. CDR3 loop: CASSRAPGRVGYYGYTF. CDR3 DNA: TGTGCCAGCAGTCGCGCCCCGGGCAGGGTTGGATACTATGGCTACACCTTC.

This clonotype was recorded only once. The J gene is TRBJ2-7, the V gene TRBV27; 7 bases agree with TRBD1. The germline CDR1 and CDR2 sequences are MNHEY and SMNVEV (reference sequence). The CDR3 consists of 15 residues. Unmatched junction bases numbered 10, after V lost 6 bases and J lost 2 bases. In DNA, the CDR3 is TGTGCCAGCAGCTCCTCCTGGGACAGACCCTACGAGCAGTACTTC. This translates into CASSSSWDRPYEQYF.

The chain carries TRBV12-5 and TRBJ1-2; D unresolved. V shed 9 bases and J shed 6 bases, with 14 bases lying between them. The CDR3 runs 12 residues. Looked up from germline, CDR1 is LGHNT and CDR2 is FRNRAP. CDR3 region: CARGSYANGYTF. In nucleotides, the CDR3 is TGTGCTAGAGGTAGTTACGCGAATGGCTACACCTTC.

The chain recombines TRBV12-3 or TRBV12-4 with TRBJ1-2; the D gene is possibly TRBD1 (6 bases). V lost 6 bases and J lost 0, with 14 bases in between. This CDR3 spans 15 amino acids. The CDR3 nucleotides are TGTGCCAGCAGAGAACCCGGGACAACTAACTATGGCTACACCTTC. Residues: CASREPGTTNYGYTF.